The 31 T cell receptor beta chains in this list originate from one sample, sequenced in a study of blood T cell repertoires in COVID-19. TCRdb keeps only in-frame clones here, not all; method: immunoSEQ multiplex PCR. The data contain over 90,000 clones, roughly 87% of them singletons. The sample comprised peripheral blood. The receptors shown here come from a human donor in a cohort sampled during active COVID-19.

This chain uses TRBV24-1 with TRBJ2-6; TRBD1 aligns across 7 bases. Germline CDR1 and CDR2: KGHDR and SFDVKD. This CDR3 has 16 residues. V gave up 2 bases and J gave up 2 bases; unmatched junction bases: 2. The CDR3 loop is CATSDSTGAGANVLTF. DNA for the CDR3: TGTGCCACCAGTGATTCCACAGGGGCTGGGGCCAACGTCCTGACTTTC.

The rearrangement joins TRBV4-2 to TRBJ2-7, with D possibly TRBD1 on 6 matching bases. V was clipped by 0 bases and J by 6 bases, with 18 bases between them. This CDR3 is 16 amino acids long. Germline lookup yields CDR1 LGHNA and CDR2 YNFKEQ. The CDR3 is CASSQDTGRGIREQYF. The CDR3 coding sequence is TGTGCCAGCAGCCAAGATACTGGCAGGGGAATCCGCGAGCAGTACTTC.

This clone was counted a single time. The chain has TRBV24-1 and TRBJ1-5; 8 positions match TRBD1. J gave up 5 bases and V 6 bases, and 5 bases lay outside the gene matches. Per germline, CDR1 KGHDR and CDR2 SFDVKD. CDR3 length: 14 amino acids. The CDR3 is CATSQPGGHQPQHF. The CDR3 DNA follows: TGTGCCACCAGTCAGCCAGGGGGCCATCAGCCCCAGCATTTT.

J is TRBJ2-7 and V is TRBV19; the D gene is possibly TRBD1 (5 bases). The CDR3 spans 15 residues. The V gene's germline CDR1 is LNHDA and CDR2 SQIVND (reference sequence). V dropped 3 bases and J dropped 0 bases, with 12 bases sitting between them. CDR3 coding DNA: TGTGCCAGTAGTATTTTCAGGGCCCCCTCCTACGAGCAGTACTTC. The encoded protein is CASSIFRAPSYEQYF.

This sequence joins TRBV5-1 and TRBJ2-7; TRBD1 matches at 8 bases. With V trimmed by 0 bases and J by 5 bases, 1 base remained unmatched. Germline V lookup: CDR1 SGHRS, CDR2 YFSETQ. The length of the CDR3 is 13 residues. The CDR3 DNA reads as TGCGCCAGCAGCTTGGTGACAGGGGACGAGCAGTACTTC. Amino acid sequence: CASSLVTGDEQYF.

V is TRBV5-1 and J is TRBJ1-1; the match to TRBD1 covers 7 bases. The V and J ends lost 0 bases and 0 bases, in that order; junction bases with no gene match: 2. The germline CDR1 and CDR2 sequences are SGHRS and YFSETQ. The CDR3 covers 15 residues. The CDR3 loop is CASSLGTGVNTEAFF. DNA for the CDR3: TGCGCCAGCAGCTTGGGGACAGGAGTGAACACTGAAGCTTTCTTT. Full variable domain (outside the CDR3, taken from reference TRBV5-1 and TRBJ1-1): KAGVTQTPRYLIKTRGQQVTLSCSPISGHRSVSWYQQTPGQGLQFLFEYFSETQRNKGNFPGRFSGRQFSNSRSEMNVSTLELGDSALYLCASSLGTGVNTEAFFGQGTRLTVV.

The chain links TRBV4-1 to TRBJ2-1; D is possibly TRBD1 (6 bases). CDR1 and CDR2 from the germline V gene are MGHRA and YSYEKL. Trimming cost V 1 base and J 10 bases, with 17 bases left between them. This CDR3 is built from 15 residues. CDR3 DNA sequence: TGCGCCAGCAGCCAAGGACGAACGAGGGGGTGGGAGCAGTTCTTC. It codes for CASSQGRTRGWEQFF.

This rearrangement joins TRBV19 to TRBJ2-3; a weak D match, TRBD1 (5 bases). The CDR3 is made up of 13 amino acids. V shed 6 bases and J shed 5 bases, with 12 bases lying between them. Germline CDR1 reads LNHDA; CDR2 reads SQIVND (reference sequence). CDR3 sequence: CASSRAWGDTQYF. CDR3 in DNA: TGTGCCAGTAGCAGGGCGTGGGGAGATACGCAGTATTTT.

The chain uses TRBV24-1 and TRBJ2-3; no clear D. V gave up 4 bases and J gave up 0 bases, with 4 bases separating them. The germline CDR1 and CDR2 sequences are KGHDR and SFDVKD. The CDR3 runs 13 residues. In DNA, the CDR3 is TGTGCCACCAGTGACTCTAGCACAGATACGCAGTATTTT. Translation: CATSDSSTDTQYF.

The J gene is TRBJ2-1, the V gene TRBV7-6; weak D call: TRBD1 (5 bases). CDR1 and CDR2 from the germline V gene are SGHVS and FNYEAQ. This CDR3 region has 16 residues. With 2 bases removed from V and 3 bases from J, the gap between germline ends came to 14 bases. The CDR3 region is CASSLSSPQGYNEQFF. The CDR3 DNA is TGTGCCAGCAGCTTATCGTCTCCTCAGGGCTACAATGAGCAGTTCTTC. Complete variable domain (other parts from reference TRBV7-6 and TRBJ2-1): GAGVSQSPRYKVTKRGQDVALRCDPISGHVSLYWYRQALGQGPEFLTYFNYEAQQDKSGLPNDRFSAERPEGSISTLTIQRTEQRDSAMYRCASSLSSPQGYNEQFFGPGTRLTVL.

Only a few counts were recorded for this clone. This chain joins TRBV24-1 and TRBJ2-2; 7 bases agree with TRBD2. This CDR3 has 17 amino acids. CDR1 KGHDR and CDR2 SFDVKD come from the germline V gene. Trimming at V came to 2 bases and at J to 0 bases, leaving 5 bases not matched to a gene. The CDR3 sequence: CATSDWGGAANTGELFF. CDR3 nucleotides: TGTGCCACCAGTGATTGGGGAGGGGCCGCGAACACCGGGGAGCTGTTTTTT.

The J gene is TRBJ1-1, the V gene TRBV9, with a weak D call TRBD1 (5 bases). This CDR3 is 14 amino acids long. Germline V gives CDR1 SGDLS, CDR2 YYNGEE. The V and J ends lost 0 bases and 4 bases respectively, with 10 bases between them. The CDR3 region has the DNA TGTGCCAGCAGCGTAGCTCTGGGGGGCACTGAAGCTTTCTTT. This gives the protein CASSVALGGTEAFF.

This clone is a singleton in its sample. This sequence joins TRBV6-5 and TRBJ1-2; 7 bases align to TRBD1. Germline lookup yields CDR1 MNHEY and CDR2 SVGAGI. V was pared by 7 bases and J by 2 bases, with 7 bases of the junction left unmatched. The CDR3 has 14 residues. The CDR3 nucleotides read TGTGCCAGCAAAACCGGGACAGAGAACTATGGCTACACCTTC. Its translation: CASKTGTENYGYTF.

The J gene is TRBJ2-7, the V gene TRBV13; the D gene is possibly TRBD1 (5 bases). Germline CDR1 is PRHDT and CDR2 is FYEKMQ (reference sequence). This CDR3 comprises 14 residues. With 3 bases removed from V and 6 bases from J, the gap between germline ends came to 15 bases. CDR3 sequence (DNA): TGTGCCAGCAGCTTTAGGGGTCCCTTTGCCGAGCAGTACTTC. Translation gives CASSFRGPFAEQYF.

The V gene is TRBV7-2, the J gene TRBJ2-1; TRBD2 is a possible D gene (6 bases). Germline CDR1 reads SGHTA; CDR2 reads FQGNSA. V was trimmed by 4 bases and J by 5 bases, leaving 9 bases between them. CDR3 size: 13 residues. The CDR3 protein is CASSSGVHNEQFF. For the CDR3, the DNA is TGTGCCAGCAGCTCGGGAGTGCACAATGAGCAGTTCTTC.

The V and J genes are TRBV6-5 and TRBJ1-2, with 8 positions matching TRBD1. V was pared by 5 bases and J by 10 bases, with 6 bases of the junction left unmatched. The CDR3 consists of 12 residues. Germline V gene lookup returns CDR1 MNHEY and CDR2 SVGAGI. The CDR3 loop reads CASSTGTGLYTF. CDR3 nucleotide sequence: TGTGCCAGCAGTACCGGGACAGGCCTCTACACCTTC.

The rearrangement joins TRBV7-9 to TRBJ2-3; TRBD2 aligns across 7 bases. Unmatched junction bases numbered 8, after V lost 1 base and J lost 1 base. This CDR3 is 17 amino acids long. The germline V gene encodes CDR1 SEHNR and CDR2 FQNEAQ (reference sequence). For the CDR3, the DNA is TGTGCCAGCAGCTTAGACGAACCAAGCGGGGGCACAGATACGCAGTATTTT. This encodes CASSLDEPSGGTDTQYF. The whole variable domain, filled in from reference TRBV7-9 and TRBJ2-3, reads DTGVSQNPRHKITKRGQNVTFRCDPISEHNRLYWYRQTLGQGPEFLTYFQNEAQLEKSRLLSDRFSAERPKGSFSTLEIQRTEQGDSAMYLCASSLDEPSGGTDTQYFGPGTRLTVL.

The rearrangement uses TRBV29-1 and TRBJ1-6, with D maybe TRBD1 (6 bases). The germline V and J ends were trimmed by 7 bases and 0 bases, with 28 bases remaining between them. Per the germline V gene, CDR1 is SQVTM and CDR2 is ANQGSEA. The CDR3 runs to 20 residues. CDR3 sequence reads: CSAATTREKTGSSYNSPLHF. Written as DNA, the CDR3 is TGCAGCGCTGCCACAACCCGCGAGAAGACAGGAAGCTCCTATAATTCACCCCTCCACTTT. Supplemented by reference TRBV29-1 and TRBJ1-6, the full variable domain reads SAVISQKPSRDICQRGTSLTIQCQVDSQVTMMFWYRQQPGQSLTLIATANQGSEATYESGFVIDKFPISRPNLTFSTLTVSNMSPEDSSIYLCSAATTREKTGSSYNSPLHFGNGTRLTVT.

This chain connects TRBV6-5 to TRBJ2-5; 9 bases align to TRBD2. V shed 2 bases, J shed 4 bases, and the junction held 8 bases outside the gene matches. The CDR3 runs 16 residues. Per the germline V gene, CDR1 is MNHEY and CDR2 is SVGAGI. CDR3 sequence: CASSYTASGIRETQYF. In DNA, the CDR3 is TGTGCCAGCAGTTACACTGCTAGCGGGATAAGAGAGACCCAGTACTTC.

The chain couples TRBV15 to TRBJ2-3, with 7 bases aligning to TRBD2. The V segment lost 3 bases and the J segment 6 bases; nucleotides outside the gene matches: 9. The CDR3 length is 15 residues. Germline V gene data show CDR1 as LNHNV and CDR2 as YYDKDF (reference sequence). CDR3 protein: CATSSKGLQLDTQYF. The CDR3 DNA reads TGTGCCACCAGCAGTAAGGGACTACAACTGGATACGCAGTATTTT.

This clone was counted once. CDR3 residues: CSASEPLSYGYTF. The CDR3 bases are TGCAGTGCTAGTGAACCCCTCAGCTATGGCTACACCTTC. This chain joins TRBV20-1 and TRBJ1-2, with D hard to call. Trimming removed 3 bases from V and 4 bases from J, with 12 bases in between. CDR1 DFQATT and CDR2 SNEGSKA come from the germline V gene (reference sequence). This CDR3 comprises 13 residues.

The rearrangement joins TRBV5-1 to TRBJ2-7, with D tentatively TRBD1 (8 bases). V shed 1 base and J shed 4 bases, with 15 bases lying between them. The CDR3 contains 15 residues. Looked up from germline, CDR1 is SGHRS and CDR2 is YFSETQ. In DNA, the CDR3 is TGCGCCAGCAGCTTGCAAACAGGGGGGGCGTACGAGCAGTACTTC. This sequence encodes CASSLQTGGAYEQYF.

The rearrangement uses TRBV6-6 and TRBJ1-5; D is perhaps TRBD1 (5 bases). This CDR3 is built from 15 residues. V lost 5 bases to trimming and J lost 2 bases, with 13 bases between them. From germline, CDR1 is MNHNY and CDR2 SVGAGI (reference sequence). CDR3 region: CASSRSGGGNQPQHF. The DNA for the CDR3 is TGTGCCAGCAGTCGATCGGGGGGGGGCAATCAGCCCCAGCATTTT.

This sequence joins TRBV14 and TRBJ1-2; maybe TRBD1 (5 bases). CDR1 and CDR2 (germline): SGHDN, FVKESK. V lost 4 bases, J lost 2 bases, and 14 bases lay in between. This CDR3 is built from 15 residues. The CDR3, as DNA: TGTGCCAGCAGCCGTTGGGGGGAGAGGAACTATGGCTACACCTTC. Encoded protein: CASSRWGERNYGYTF.

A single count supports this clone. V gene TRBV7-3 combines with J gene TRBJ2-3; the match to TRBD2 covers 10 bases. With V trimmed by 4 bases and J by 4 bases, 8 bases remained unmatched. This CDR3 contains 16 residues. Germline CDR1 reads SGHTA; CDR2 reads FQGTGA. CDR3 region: CASSYVAGGNPDTQYF. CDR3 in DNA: TGTGCCAGCAGCTACGTAGCGGGAGGAAACCCAGATACGCAGTATTTT. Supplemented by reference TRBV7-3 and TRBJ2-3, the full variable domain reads GAGVSQTPSNKVTEKGKYVELRCDPISGHTALYWYRQSLGQGPEFLIYFQGTGAADDSGLPNDRFFAVRPEGSVSTLKIQRTERGDSAVYLCASSYVAGGNPDTQYFGPGTRLTVL.

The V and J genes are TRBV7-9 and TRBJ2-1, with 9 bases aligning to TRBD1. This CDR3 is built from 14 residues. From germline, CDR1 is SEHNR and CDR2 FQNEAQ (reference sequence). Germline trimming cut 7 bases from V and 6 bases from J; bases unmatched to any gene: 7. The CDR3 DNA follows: TGTGCCAGCAAGACTCAGACAGGGGGCAATGAGCAGTTCTTC. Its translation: CASKTQTGGNEQFF.

CDR3 sequence: CASSDSVRLAERSSYEQYF. The DNA of the CDR3 is TGTGCCAGCAGTGACTCCGTTAGACTAGCGGAAAGGAGCTCCTACGAGCAGTACTTC. J is TRBJ2-7 and V is TRBV6-4; 9 bases align to TRBD2. V dropped 0 bases and J dropped 0; count of bases not matched to a gene: 12. There are 19 residues in the CDR3. CDR1 and CDR2 (germline): MRHNA, SNTAGT.

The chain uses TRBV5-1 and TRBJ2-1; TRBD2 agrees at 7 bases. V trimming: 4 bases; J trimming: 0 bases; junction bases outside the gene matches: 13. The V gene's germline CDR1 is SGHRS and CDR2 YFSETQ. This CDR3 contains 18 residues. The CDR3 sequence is CASSRSALADSSYNEQFF. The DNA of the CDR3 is TGCGCCAGCAGCAGGTCAGCCCTAGCGGATAGCTCCTACAATGAGCAGTTCTTC.

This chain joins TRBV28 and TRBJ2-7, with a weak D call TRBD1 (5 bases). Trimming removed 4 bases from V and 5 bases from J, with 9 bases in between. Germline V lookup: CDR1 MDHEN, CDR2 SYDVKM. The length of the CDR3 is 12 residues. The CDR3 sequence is CASSSGYHEQYF. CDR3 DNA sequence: TGTGCCAGCAGTTCAGGGTACCACGAGCAGTACTTC.

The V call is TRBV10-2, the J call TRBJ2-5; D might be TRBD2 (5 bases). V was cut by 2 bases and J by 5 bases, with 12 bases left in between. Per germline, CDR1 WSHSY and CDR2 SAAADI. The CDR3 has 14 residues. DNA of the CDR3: TGCGCCAGCAGTGAGAGGGCGGGTTGGGAGACCCAGTACTTC. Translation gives CASSERAGWETQYF.

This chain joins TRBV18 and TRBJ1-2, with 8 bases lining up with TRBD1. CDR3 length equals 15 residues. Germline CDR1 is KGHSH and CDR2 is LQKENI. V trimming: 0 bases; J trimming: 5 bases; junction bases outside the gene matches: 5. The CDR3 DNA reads TGTGCCAGCTCACCACCGATGGGACAGGCATATGGCTACACCTTC. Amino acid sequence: CASSPPMGQAYGYTF.